This T cell receptor beta chain originates from a study of PD-1 blockade in classical Hodgkin lymphoma. Points from the study as a whole: Possible causes of repertoire differences, disease activity or prior therapy, remain undefined. Compared with healthy donors, newly diagnosed patients reportedly showed lower baseline TCR diversity.

CDR3 length equals 13 residues. The trim removed 6 bases at V and 7 bases at J, leaving 7 bases unmatched. Germline-derived CDR1 and CDR2 are MNHEY and SMNVEV (reference sequence). A word on this clone: Its antigen is as yet unknown.

Only in-frame clones appear in the TCRdb table, and some are missing; sequencing was by immunoSEQ multiplex PCR. The table shows about 23,000 clones, with approximately 90% occurring only once. Time point indicated: newly diagnosed, previously untreated cHL patient sample. Purification of CD4+ T cells from thawed PBMCs was performed via magnetic negative selection. The TCR comes from a human donor with classical Hodgkin lymphoma. The chain uses TRBV27 and TRBJ2-7; 9 nucleotides align to TRBD1. The specimen was CD4+ T cells from blood. CDR3 residues: CASRGTGLGEQYF. CDR3 DNA sequence: TGTGCCAGCAGGGGGACAGGGTTGGGGGAGCAGTACTTC.